The sequence of this T cell receptor beta chain was determined in a study of human T cells and chemical hapten exposure. This CDR3 comprises 14 residues. Trimming cost V 3 bases and J 4 bases, with 12 bases left between them. TCRdb re-called the RACE reads through MiXCR, storing one row per CDR3 protein. The sample holds under 200,000 distinct CDR3 sequences, roughly 15% seen once. Sample time point: patch test 1, 2 weeks after DPC sensitization. Described treatment: therapeutic diphenylcyclopropenone sensitization with weekly scalp DPC. Many counts were recorded for this clonotype. The source is a woman under 40 with alopecia areata. Some clones in this sample may be carry-over from other donors' samples. The genes are TRBV12-3 or TRBV12-4 and TRBJ1-2; D possibly corresponds to TRBD1 (6 bases). Here the sequenced sample was whole blood, taken in connection with sensitization to the hapten diphenylcyclopropenone (DPC). CDR3: CASSFEGVSYGYTF. The CDR3 DNA reads as TGTGCCAGCAGTTTTGAGGGGGTCAGCTATGGCTACACCTTC.